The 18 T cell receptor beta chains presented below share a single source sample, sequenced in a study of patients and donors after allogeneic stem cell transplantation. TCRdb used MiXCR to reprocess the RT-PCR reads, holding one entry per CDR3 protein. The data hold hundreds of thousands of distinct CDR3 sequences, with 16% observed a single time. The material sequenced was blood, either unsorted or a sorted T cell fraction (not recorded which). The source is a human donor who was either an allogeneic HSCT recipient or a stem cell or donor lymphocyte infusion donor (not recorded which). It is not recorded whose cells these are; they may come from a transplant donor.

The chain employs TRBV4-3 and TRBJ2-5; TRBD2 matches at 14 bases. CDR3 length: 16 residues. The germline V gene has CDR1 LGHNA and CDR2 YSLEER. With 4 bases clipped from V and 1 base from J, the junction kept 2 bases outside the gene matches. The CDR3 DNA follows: TGCGCCAGCAGCCGGACTAGCGGGGGGATCCAAGAGACCCAGTACTTC. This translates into CASSRTSGGIQETQYF.

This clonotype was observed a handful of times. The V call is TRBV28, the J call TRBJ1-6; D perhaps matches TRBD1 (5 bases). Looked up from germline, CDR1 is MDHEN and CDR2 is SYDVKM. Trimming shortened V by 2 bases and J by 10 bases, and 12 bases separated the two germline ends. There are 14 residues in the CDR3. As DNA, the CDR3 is TGTGCCAGCAGTTTACAGGGAAGTCAGTCACCCCTCCACTTT. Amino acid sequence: CASSLQGSQSPLHF.

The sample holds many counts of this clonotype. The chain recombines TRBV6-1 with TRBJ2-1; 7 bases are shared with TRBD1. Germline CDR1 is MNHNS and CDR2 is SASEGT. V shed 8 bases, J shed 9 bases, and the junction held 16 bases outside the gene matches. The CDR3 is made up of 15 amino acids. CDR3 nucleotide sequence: TGTGCCAGCCGAAGGGGACAGCGAAGCCCGAGTGAGCAGTTCTTC. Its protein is CASRRGQRSPSEQFF.

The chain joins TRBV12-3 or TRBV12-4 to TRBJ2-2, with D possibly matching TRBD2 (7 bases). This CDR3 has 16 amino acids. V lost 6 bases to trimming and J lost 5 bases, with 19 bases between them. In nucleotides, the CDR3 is TGTGCCAGCAGGAGCAGGGGAGGGTTAAGGACCGGGGAGCTGTTTTTT. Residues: CASRSRGGLRTGELFF.

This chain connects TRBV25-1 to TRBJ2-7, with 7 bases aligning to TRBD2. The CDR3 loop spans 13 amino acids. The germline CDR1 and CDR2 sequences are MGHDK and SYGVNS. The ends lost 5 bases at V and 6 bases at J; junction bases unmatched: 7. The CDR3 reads CASSMLGGFEQYF. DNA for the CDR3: TGTGCCAGCAGTATGTTGGGAGGGTTCGAGCAGTACTTC.

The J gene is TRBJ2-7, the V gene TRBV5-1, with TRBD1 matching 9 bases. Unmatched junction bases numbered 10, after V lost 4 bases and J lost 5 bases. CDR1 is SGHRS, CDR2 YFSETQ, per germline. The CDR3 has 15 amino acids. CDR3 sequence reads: CASSLTGTGSNEQYF. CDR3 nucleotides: TGCGCCAGCAGCCTAACCGGGACAGGGAGCAACGAGCAGTACTTC.

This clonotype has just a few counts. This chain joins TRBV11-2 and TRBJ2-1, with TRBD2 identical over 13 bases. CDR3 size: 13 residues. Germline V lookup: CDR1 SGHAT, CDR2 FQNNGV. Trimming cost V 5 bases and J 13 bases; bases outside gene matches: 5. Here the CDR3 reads CASSARLAGGQFF. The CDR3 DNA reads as TGTGCCAGCAGCGCCCGACTAGCGGGAGGACAGTTCTTC.

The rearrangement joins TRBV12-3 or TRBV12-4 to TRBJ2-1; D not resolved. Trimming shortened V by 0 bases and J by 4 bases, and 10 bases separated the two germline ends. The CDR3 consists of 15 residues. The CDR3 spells CASSLALRKYNEQFF. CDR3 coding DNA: TGTGCCAGCAGTTTAGCGCTGAGGAAGTACAATGAGCAGTTCTTC.

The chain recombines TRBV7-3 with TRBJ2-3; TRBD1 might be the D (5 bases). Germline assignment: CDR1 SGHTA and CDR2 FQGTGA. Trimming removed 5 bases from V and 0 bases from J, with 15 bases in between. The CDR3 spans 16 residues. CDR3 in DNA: TGTGCCAGCAGCCCAGGGTCATCCGCTAGCACAGATACGCAGTATTTT. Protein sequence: CASSPGSSASTDTQYF.

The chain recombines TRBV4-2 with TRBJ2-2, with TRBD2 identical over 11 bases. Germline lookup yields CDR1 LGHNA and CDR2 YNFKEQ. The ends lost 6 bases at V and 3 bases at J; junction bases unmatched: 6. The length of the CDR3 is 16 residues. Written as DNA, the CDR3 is TGTGCCAGCAGGAATAGCGGGGGGGCCGACACCGGGGAGCTGTTTTTT. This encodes CASRNSGGADTGELFF.

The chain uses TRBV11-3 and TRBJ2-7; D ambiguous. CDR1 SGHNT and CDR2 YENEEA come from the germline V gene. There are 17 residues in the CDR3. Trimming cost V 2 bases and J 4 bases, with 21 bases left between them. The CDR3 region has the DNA TGTGCCAGCAGCTTAAATACGGGCAGCGTGAGACGATACGAGCAGTACTTC. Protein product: CASSLNTGSVRRYEQYF.

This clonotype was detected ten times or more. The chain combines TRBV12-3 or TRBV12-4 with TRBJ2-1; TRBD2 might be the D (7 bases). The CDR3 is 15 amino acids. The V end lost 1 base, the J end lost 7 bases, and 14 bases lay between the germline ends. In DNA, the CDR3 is TGTGCCAGCAGTTTAGGGGACGGGGGGCGTAATGAGCAGTTCTTC. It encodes CASSLGDGGRNEQFF.

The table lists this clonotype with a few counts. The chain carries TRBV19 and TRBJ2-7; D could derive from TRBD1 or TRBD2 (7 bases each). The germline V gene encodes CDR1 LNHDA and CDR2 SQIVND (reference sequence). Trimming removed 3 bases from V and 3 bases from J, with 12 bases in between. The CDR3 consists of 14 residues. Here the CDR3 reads CASSMGGGHYEQYF. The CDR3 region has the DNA TGTGCCAGTAGTATGGGAGGGGGCCACTACGAGCAGTACTTC.

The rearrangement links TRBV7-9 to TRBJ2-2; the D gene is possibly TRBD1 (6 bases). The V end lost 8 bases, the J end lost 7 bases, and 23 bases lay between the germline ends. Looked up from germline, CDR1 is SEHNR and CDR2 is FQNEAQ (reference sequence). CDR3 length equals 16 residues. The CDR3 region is CASLGDKTLSDGELFF. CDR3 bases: TGTGCCAGCCTAGGGGACAAGACCTTGAGTGACGGGGAGCTGTTTTTT.

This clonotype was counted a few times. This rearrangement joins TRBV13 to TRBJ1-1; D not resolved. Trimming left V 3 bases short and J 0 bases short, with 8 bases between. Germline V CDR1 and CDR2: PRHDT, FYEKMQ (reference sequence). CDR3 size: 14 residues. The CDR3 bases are TGTGCCAGCAGCTTTGGGCTGTTGAACACTGAAGCTTTCTTT. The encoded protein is CASSFGLLNTEAFF.

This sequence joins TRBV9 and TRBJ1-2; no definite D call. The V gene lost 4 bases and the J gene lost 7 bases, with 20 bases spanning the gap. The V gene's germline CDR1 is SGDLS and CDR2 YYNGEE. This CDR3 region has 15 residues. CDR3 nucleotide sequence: TGTGCCAGCAGCCCCCAACCGGACGGGGTAGGTGGCTACACCTTC. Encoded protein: CASSPQPDGVGGYTF.

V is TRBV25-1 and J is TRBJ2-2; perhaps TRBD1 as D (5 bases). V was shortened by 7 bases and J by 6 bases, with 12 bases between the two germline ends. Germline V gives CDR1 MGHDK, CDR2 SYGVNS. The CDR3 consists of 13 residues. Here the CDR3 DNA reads TGTGCCAGCACCAGTCTGGGGCCCGGGGAGCTGTTTTTT. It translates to CASTSLGPGELFF.

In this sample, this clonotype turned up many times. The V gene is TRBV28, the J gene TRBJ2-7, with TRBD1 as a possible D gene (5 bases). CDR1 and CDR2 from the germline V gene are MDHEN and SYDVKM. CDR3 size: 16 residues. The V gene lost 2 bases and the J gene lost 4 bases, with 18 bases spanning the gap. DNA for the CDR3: TGTGCCAGCAGTTTACTCCTCCAGGGAAGAAGGTACGAGCAGTACTTC. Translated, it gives CASSLLLQGRRYEQYF.